The present TCR beta chain was sequenced within a study of CD8 T cells in ankylosing spondylitis. The CDR3 contains 16 residues. From germline, CDR1 is SGHDT and CDR2 YYEEEE. The trim removed 0 bases at V and 2 bases at J, leaving 4 bases unmatched. Study-wide findings and caveats: Earlier literature documents some of the motif variants in reactive arthritis synovial fluid and blood. Blood from ankylosing spondylitis patients appeared to carry a characteristic eight-variant TCR beta motif. According to the report, clones linked to the disease were significantly enriched in matched synovial fluid samples taken from ankylosing spondylitis patients.

A note on this clonotype: What it recognizes is unknown.

Construction of TCR beta libraries was performed using quantitative 5'-RACE with molecular barcodes. TCRdb processed the 5' RACE reads anew with MiXCR; each CDR3 protein has one entry. The repertoire has some 270,000 distinct CDR3 sequences, about 20% of them found once; the top ten carry around 30%. This TCR came from a male donor with ankylosing spondylitis or in good health (not recorded which). Sequencing was carried out using blood, either unsorted or a sorted T cell fraction (not recorded which). J is TRBJ2-3 and V is TRBV5-6; 9 bases match TRBD1. Here the CDR3 reads CASSLATGGITDTQYF. CDR3 DNA: TGTGCCAGCAGCTTGGCGACAGGGGGTATCACAGATACGCAGTATTTT.